The 21 T cell receptor beta chains listed next were all sequenced from one sample in a study of cytomegalovirus exposure and HLA in healthy donors. The PCR employed 60 Vbeta primers together with 13 Jbeta primers. The data were produced by immunoSEQ multiplex PCR, yet TCRdb's version contains in-frame clones alone and is incomplete. This sample yields tens of thousands of clones, of which more than 60% are seen a single time; less than 3% belongs to the top ten. What was sequenced was PBMCs. The source is a young woman in good health and CMV-seronegative.

J is TRBJ2-1 and V is TRBV6-5; the match to TRBD1 covers 8 bases. The germline V gene has CDR1 MNHEY and CDR2 SVGAGI. The junction had 10 bases not matched to a gene; V was cut back by 6 bases and J by 9 bases. This CDR3 spans 14 amino acids. This CDR3 reads CASSLGQGRTEQFF. CDR3 nucleotide sequence: TGTGCCAGCAGCCTAGGACAGGGAAGGACTGAGCAGTTCTTC.

This clone was observed once. The gene calls are TRBV12-2 and TRBJ2-1; the D segment call TRBD2 is taken from the table without a DNA check. TRBV12-2 has pseudogene status. This CDR3 has 15 amino acids. For the CDR3, the DNA is TGTGCAAGTCTTGTGGGGACGGCGGGAGTCCCTGAGCAGTTCTTC. It encodes CASLVGTAGVPEQFF.

The chain joins TRBV5-1 to TRBJ2-3, with D perhaps matching TRBD1 (7 bases). Germline V CDR1 and CDR2: SGHRS, YFSETQ. The V end lost 7 bases, the J end lost 3 bases, and 12 bases lay between the germline ends. This CDR3 contains 13 residues. The CDR3 region has the DNA TGCGCCAGCCACAGGGGAGGAACAGATACGCAGTATTTT. This codes for CASHRGGTDTQYF. Using reference TRBV5-1 and TRBJ2-3 for the parts outside the CDR3, the full variable domain is KAGVTQTPRYLIKTRGQQVTLSCSPISGHRSVSWYQQTPGQGLQFLFEYFSETQRNKGNFPGRFSGRQFSNSRSEMNVSTLELGDSALYLCASHRGGTDTQYFGPGTRLTVL.

This chain joins TRBV12-1 and TRBJ1-1; the table names TRBD1, a call not compared with the DNA. TRBV12-1 has pseudogene status. The CDR3 sequence is 14 residues long. The CDR3, as DNA: TGTGCCAGCCCCCAGGCCCACCCCGGTGCTGAAGCTTTCTTT. It yields the protein CASPQAHPGAEAFF.

This sequence joins TRBV19 and TRBJ1-1; D possibly corresponds to TRBD1 (6 bases). Between the trimmed V and J ends, which lost 4 bases and 0 bases, there was a span of 15 bases. In germline, CDR1 is LNHDA, CDR2 SQIVND (reference sequence). CDR3 length: 16 residues. In DNA form, the CDR3 reads TGTGCCAGTAGTAAGGTGGGGGCAGCCATGAACACTGAAGCTTTCTTT. This gives the protein CASSKVGAAMNTEAFF.

The rearrangement uses TRBV5-1 and TRBJ1-1; D gene ambiguous. The CDR3 runs to 15 residues. From germline, CDR1 is SGHRS and CDR2 YFSETQ. The V and J ends lost 2 bases and 1 base respectively, with 12 bases between them. The CDR3 is CASSFPSGGNTEAFF. The CDR3 bases are TGCGCCAGCAGCTTTCCCTCTGGCGGGAACACTGAAGCTTTCTTT.

This clone occurred a few times. The genes are TRBV9 and TRBJ2-3; tentative D call: TRBD2 (5 bases). Trimming shortened V by 3 bases and J by 6 bases, and 14 bases separated the two germline ends. This CDR3 comprises 14 residues. In germline, CDR1 is SGDLS, CDR2 YYNGEE. The CDR3 nucleotides read TGTGCCAGCAGCGAGGAACCAACGGGGGATACGCAGTATTTT. Amino acid sequence: CASSEEPTGDTQYF.

The chain employs TRBV6-5 and TRBJ2-1; 10 nucleotides match TRBD2. Per germline, CDR1 MNHEY and CDR2 SVGAGI. CDR3 size: 15 residues. V dropped 6 bases and J dropped 5; count of bases not matched to a gene: 7. The CDR3 DNA reads as TGTGCCAGCAGCCTCGGGACTAGCGCTGACAATGAGCAGTTCTTC. This gives the protein CASSLGTSADNEQFF.

The chain carries TRBV6-4 and TRBJ2-2; possibly TRBD2 for D (7 bases). The length of the CDR3 is 16 residues. V gave up 3 bases and J gave up 0 bases, with 11 bases separating them. Germline loops: CDR1 MRHNA, CDR2 SNTAGT. CDR3 protein: CASSEAGHTNTGELFF. The CDR3 coding sequence is TGTGCCAGCAGTGAAGCGGGACACACGAACACCGGGGAGCTGTTTTTT.

The chain links TRBV4-3 to TRBJ1-1, with unresolved D. This CDR3 is built from 14 residues. Germline-derived CDR1 and CDR2 are LGHNA and YSLEER. Trimming took off 1 base at V and 0 bases at J, with 6 bases between the two ends. The CDR3, as DNA: TGCGCCAGCAGCCAAGGGAGATTGAACACTGAAGCTTTCTTT. Translation: CASSQGRLNTEAFF.

This clone has just one count. In the same sample, other DNA sequences code for this CDR3. The rearrangement links TRBV5-1 to TRBJ1-1; D is unclear. CDR1 and CDR2 (germline): SGHRS, YFSETQ. V lost 2 bases to trimming and J lost 0 bases, with 5 bases between them. The CDR3 contains 13 residues. CDR3 in DNA: TGCGCCAGCAGCTTTCGGGTGAACACTGAAGCTTTCTTT. This sequence encodes CASSFRVNTEAFF.

This clone was observed a handful of times. The V call is TRBV7-9, the J call TRBJ1-1; TRBD1 matches 7 bases. This CDR3 is 14 amino acids long. The V and J ends lost 3 bases and 4 bases, in that order; junction bases with no gene match: 5. Germline lookup yields CDR1 SEHNR and CDR2 FQNEAQ (reference sequence). The CDR3 spells CASSFPRGVTEAFF. In DNA, the CDR3 is TGTGCCAGCAGCTTCCCCAGGGGGGTCACTGAAGCTTTCTTT.

The chain has TRBV5-6 and TRBJ1-2; D remains ambiguous. The CDR3 is 15 residues long. The germline V gene encodes CDR1 SGHDT and CDR2 YYEEEE. The V end lost 0 bases, the J end lost 0 bases, and 9 bases lay between the germline ends. The CDR3 coding sequence is TGTGCCAGCAGCTTGGAAGGAGGAGCTAACTATGGCTACACCTTC. It translates to CASSLEGGANYGYTF.

This clone was observed a few times. The chain combines TRBV6-1 with TRBJ1-1; the D gene is possibly TRBD1 (5 bases). The CDR3 has 16 amino acids. Germline lookup yields CDR1 MNHNS and CDR2 SASEGT. Trimming removed 2 bases at V and 3 bases at J, with 16 bases between. The CDR3, as DNA: TGTGCCAGCAGTGAAACCCAGGGCCTCCGGGACACTGAAGCTTTCTTT. Translating it yields CASSETQGLRDTEAFF.

V is TRBV5-8 and J is TRBJ1-1; 7 nucleotides align to TRBD1. There are 14 residues in the CDR3. Germline V gene data show CDR1 as SGHTS and CDR2 as YDEGEE. V lost 4 bases to trimming and J lost 0 bases; unmatched junction nucleotides: 3. The CDR3 bases are TGTGCCAGCAGCGGGACAGCACTGAACACTGAAGCTTTCTTT. Its protein is CASSGTALNTEAFF.

This chain uses TRBV6-5 with TRBJ2-3; 9 bases are shared with TRBD2. Germline CDR1 MNHEY, CDR2 SVGAGI. V lost 6 bases to trimming and J lost 2 bases; unmatched junction nucleotides: 6. The CDR3 totals 15 residues. In DNA, the CDR3 is TGTGCCAGCAGCCGGAGCGGGGGGTTCACAGATACGCAGTATTTT. Translating it yields CASSRSGGFTDTQYF.

V and J are TRBV7-9 and TRBJ1-1, with D maybe TRBD1 (5 bases). The CDR3 covers 15 residues. V was pared by 1 base and J by 4 bases, with 13 bases between. Germline-derived CDR1 and CDR2 are SEHNR and FQNEAQ (reference sequence). The CDR3 region is CASSLGHGGSTEAFF. The CDR3 nucleotides are TGTGCCAGCAGCTTAGGCCACGGGGGTTCCACTGAAGCTTTCTTT.

This chain joins TRBV7-2 and TRBJ1-1; D gene ambiguous. The germline V and J ends were trimmed by 1 base and 2 bases, with 11 bases remaining between them. The length of the CDR3 is 15 residues. In germline, CDR1 is SGHTA, CDR2 FQGNSA. The CDR3 spells CASSLVWLSNTEAFF. DNA for the CDR3: TGTGCCAGCAGCTTAGTCTGGTTGAGTAACACTGAAGCTTTCTTT.

The rearrangement links TRBV12-5 to TRBJ2-7; 7 nucleotides agree with TRBD1. Per germline, CDR1 LGHNT and CDR2 FRNRAP. The CDR3 runs to 16 residues. The J segment lost 0 bases and the V segment lost 0 bases, leaving 5 bases of the junction unmatched. The CDR3 sequence is CASGLVGTASSYEQYF. The CDR3, as DNA: TGTGCTAGTGGTTTGGTCGGGACAGCGAGCTCCTACGAGCAGTACTTC. Based on the CDR3 plus reference TRBV12-5 and TRBJ2-7, the full variable domain is DARVTQTPRHKVTEMGQEVTMRCQPILGHNTVFWYRQTMMQGLELLAYFRNRAPLDDSGMPKDRFSAEMPDATLATLKIQPSEPRDSAVYFCASGLVGTASSYEQYFGPGTRLTVT.

The V gene is TRBV11-3, the J gene TRBJ2-7; D is ambiguous. V lost 0 bases and J lost 6, with 6 bases in between. This CDR3 has 12 amino acids. Germline CDR1 and CDR2: SGHNT and YENEEA. The CDR3 DNA is TGTGCCAGCAGCTTAGATCGTAGCGAGCAGTACTTC. It specifies CASSLDRSEQYF.

The chain employs TRBV10-3 and TRBJ2-3, with D maybe TRBD2 (5 bases). V was cut by 10 bases and J by 3 bases, with 14 bases left in between. The CDR3 covers 13 residues. Germline CDR1 is ENHRY and CDR2 is SYGVKD. This CDR3 is CASRRVETDTQYF. The CDR3 DNA reads TGTGCCAGCAGGCGGGTAGAGACAGATACGCAGTATTTT.